This T cell receptor beta chain emerged from a study of T cell responses to AZD1222 COVID-19 vaccine. Study-wide findings and caveats: Spike-specific TCR breadth and depth rose after two AZD1222 doses.

As to this clone: Its antigen is not known.

Germline trimming cut 2 bases from V and 4 bases from J; bases unmatched to any gene: 4. The CDR3 sequence is 14 residues long. The germline V gene encodes CDR1 ENHRY and CDR2 SYGVKD. TCRdb keeps only in-frame clones here, not all; method: immunoSEQ multiplex PCR. The data show approximately 99,000 clones, 91% seen once. The clonotype originates from an adult who received the AZD1222 COVID-19 vaccine. This sample comprised peripheral blood, obtained 28 days after the second AZD1222 dose. The chain carries TRBV10-3 and TRBJ1-1, with 7 nucleotides matching TRBD1. The CDR3 sequence is CAISETDRATEAFF. CDR3 DNA sequence: TGTGCCATCAGTGAGACTGACAGGGCCACTGAAGCTTTCTTT.